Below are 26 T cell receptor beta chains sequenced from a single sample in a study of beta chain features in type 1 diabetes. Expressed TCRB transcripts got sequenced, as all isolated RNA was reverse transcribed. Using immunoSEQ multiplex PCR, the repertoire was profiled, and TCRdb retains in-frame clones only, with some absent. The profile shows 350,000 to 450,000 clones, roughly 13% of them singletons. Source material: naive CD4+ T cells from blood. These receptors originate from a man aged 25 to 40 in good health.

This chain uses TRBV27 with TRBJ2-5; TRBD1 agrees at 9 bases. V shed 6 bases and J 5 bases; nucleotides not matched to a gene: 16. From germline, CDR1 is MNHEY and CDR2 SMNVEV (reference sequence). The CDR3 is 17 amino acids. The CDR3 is CASSPVQGASGGETQYF. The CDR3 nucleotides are TGTGCCAGCAGCCCGGTACAGGGGGCCTCGGGTGGGGAGACCCAGTACTTC.

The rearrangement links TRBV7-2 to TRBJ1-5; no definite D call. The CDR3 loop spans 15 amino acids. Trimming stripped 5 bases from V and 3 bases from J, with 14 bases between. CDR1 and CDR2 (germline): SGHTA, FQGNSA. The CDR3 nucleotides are TGTGCCAGCAGCCCGAGTATCGGGTCCAATCAGCCCCAGCATTTT. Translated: CASSPSIGSNQPQHF.

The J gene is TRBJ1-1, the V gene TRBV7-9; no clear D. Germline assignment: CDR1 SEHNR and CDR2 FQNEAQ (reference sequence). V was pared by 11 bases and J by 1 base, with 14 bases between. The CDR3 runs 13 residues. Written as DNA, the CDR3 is TGTGCCGGCAATAAAGGAGGGAACACTGAAGCTTTCTTT. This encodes CAGNKGGNTEAFF.

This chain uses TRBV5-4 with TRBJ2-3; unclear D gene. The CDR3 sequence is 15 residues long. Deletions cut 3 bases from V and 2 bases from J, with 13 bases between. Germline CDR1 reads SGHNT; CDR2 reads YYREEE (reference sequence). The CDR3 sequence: CASSSDGLITDTQYF. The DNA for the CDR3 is TGTGCCAGCAGCTCGGACGGCCTAATCACAGATACGCAGTATTTT.

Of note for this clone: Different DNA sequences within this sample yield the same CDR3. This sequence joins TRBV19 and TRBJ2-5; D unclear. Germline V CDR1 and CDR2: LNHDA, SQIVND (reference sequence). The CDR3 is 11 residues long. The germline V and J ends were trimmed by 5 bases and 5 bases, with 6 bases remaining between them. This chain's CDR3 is CASSVGETQYF. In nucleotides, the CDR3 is TGTGCCAGTAGTGTGGGTGAGACCCAGTACTTC.

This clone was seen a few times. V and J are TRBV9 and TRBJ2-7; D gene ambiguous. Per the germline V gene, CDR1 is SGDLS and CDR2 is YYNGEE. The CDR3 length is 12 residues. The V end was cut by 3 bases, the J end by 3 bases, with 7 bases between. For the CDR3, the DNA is TGTGCCAGCAGCGAACCCCACTACGAGCAGTACGTC. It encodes CASSEPHYEQYV.

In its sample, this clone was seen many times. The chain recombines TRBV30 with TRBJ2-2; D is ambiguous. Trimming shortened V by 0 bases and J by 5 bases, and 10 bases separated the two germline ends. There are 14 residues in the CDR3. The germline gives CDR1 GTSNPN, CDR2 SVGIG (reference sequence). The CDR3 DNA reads TGTGCCTGGAGTGTGTTAGCAGAGACCGGGGAGCTGTTTTTT. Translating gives CAWSVLAETGELFF.

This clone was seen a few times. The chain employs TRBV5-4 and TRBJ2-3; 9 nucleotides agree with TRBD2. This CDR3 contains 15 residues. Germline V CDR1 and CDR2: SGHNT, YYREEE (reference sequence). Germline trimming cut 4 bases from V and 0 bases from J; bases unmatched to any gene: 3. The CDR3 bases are TGTGCCAGCAGCGCGGGGGGGCGTAGCACAGATACGCAGTATTTT. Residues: CASSAGGRSTDTQYF.

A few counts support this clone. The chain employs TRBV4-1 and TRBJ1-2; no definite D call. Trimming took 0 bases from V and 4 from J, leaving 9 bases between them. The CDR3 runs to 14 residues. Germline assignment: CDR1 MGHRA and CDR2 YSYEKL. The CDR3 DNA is TGCGCCAGCAGCCAAGAAAGGGTAGTCTATGGCTACACCTTC. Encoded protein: CASSQERVVYGYTF.

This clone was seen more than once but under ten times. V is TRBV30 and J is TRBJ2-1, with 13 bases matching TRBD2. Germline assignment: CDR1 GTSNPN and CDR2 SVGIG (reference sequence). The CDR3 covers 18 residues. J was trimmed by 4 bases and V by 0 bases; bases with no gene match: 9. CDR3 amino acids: CAWSVSRTSGSPYNEQFF. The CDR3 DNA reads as TGTGCCTGGAGTGTCTCGCGGACTAGCGGGAGCCCGTACAATGAGCAGTTCTTC.

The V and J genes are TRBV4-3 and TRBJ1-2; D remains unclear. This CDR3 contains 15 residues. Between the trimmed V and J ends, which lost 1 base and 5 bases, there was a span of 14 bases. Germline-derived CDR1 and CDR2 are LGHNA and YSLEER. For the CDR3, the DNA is TGCGCCAGCAGCCAAGTGGGGAGCTTGGGGTATGGCTACACCTTC. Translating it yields CASSQVGSLGYGYTF.

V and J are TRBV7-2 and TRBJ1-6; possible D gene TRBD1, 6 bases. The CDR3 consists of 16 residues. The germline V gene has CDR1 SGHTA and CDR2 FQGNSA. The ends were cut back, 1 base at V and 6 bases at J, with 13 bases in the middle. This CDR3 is CASSLDQGRFNSPLHF. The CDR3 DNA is TGTGCCAGCAGCTTAGATCAGGGGCGATTTAATTCACCCCTCCACTTT. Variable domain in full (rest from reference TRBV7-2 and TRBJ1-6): GAGVSQSPSNKVTEKGKDVELRCDPISGHTALYWYRQSLGQGLEFLIYFQGNSAPDKSGLPSDRFSAERTGGSVSTLTIQRTQQEDSAVYLCASSLDQGRFNSPLHFGNGTRLTVT.

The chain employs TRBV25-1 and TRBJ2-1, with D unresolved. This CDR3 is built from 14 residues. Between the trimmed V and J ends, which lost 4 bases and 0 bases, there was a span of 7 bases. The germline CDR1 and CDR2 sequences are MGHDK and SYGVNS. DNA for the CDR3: TGTGCCAGCAGTGGGCTCACCTCCTACAATGAGCAGTTCTTC. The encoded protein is CASSGLTSYNEQFF.

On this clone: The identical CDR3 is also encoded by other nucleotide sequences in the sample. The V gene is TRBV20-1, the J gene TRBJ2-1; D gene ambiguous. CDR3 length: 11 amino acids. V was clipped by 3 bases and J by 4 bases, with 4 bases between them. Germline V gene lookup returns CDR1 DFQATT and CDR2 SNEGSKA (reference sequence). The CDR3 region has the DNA TGCAGTGCTAGCGGATACAATGAGCAGTTCTTC. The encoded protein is CSASGYNEQFF.

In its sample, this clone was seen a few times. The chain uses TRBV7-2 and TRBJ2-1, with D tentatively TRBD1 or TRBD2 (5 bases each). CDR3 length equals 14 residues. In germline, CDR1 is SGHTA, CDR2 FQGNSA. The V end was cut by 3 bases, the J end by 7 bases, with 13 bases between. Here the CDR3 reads CASSFGTLINEQFF. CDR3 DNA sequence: TGTGCCAGCAGCTTTGGGACCCTCATTAATGAGCAGTTCTTC.

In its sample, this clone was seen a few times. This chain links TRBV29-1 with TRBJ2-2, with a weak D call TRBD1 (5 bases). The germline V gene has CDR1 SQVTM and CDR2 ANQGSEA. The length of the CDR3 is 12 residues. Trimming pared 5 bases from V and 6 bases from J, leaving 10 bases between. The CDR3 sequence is CSVLGVPGELFF. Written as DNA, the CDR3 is TGCAGCGTTTTAGGGGTCCCCGGGGAGCTGTTTTTT.

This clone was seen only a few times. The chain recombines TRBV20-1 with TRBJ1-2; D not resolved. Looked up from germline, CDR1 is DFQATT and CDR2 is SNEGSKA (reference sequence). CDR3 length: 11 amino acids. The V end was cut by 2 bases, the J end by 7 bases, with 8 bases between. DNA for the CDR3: TGCAGTGCTAGATTATGGGGTGGCTACACCTTC. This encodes CSARLWGGYTF.

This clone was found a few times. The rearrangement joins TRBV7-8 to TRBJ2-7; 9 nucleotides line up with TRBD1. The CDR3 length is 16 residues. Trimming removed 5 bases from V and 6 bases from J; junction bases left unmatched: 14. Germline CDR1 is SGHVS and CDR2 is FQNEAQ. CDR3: CASSAQGLGTGSEQYF. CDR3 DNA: TGTGCCAGCAGCGCCCAGGGGTTAGGGACAGGGAGCGAGCAGTACTTC.

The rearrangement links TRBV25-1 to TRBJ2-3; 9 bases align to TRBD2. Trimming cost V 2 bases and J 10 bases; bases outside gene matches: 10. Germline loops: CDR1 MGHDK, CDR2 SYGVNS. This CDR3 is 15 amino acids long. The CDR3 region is CASSESAGGPHAQYF. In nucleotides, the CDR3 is TGTGCCAGCAGTGAAAGTGCGGGAGGGCCTCATGCGCAGTATTTT.

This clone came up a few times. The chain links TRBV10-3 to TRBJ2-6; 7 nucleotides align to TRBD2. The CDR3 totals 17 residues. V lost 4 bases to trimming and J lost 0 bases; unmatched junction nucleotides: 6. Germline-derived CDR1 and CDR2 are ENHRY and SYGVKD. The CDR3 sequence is CAISVGGVNSGANVLTF. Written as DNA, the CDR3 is TGTGCCATCAGTGTGGGAGGGGTGAACTCTGGGGCCAACGTCCTGACTTTC.

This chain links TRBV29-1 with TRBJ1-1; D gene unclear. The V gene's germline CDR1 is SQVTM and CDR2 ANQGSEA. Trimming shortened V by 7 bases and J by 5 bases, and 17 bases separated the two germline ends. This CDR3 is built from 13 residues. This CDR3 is CSAHLGRWTEAFF. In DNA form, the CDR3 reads TGCAGCGCCCACCTAGGGAGGTGGACTGAAGCTTTCTTT.

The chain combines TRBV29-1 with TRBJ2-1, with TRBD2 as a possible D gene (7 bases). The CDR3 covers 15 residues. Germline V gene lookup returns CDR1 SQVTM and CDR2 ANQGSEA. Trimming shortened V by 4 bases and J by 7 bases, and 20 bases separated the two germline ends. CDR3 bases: TGCAGCGTTGGGGTTGGCGGGGGCGAGCGAAATGAGCAGTTCTTC. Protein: CSVGVGGGERNEQFF.

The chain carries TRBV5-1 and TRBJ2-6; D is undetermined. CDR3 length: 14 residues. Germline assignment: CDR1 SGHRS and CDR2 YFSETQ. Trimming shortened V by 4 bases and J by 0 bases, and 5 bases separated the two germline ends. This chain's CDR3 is CASSVSSGANVLTF. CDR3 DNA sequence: TGCGCCAGCAGCGTGTCCTCTGGGGCCAACGTCCTGACTTTC. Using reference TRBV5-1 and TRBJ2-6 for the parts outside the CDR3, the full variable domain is KAGVTQTPRYLIKTRGQQVTLSCSPISGHRSVSWYQQTPGQGLQFLFEYFSETQRNKGNFPGRFSGRQFSNSRSEMNVSTLELGDSALYLCASSVSSGANVLTFGAGSRLTVL.

The CDR3 sequence is CSVLTGTGANYGYTF. The CDR3 DNA sequence: TGCAGCGTTCTCACCGGGACAGGAGCTAACTATGGCTACACCTTC. The chain uses TRBV29-1 and TRBJ1-2; TRBD1 agrees at 8 bases. CDR3 length: 15 amino acids. Trimming cost V 5 bases and J 0 bases; bases outside gene matches: 8. Germline lookup yields CDR1 SQVTM and CDR2 ANQGSEA.

The CDR3 region has the DNA TGTGCCAGCAGCGTAGGGACAGGGGTTCAAGATACGCAGTATTTT. Protein product: CASSVGTGVQDTQYF. The rearrangement links TRBV9 to TRBJ2-3; 9 bases are shared with TRBD1. This CDR3 contains 15 residues. With V trimmed by 0 bases and J by 5 bases, 4 bases remained unmatched. Per the germline V gene, CDR1 is SGDLS and CDR2 is YYNGEE.

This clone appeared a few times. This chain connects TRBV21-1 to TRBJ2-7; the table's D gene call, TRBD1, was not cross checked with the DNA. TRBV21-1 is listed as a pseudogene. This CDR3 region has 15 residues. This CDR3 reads CASSAPGQLPYEQYV. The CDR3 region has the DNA TGTGCCAGCAGCGCTCCGGGACAATTACCTTACGAGCAGTACGTC.